This TCR beta chain was recorded in a study of chemoradiotherapy in HPV16-positive cancers. V was cut by 7 bases and J by 4 bases, with 20 bases left in between. The CDR3 is 16 residues long. The germline V gene has CDR1 LNHDA and CDR2 SQIVND (reference sequence). General study results and limits: Better recurrence-free survival went with HPV-responsive T-cell expansion in HPV16-positive patients. The functional HPV-specific definition rests on just two HPV16-positive patients. Candidate HPV-specific clones and E7-related TCR motifs grew in tumor during treatment.

Only in-frame clones appear in the TCRdb table, and some are missing; sequencing was by immunoSEQ multiplex PCR. Counted here are about 25,000 clones, approximately 94% occurring once; the ten biggest clones make up 22%. Details on this clone: What it binds is unknown.

Repeated repertoire sampling spanned the course of chemoradiotherapy. Sequences were derived from blood, sampled from a patient who underwent chemoradiotherapy. The chain links TRBV19 to TRBJ1-5; tentatively, D is TRBD1 (6 bases). The receptor was isolated from a human donor with HPV-associated anogenital cancer. The CDR3 DNA sequence: TGTGCCAGTACCCCTCCGGCGGGACACAATAATCAGCCCCAGCATTTT. It translates to CASTPPAGHNNQPQHF.